A selection of T cell receptor beta chains follows, all from one sample in a study of blood T cell repertoires in COVID-19. The table came from immunoSEQ multiplex PCR; TCRdb's copy has only in-frame clones and leaves some out. The sample holds 150,000 to 200,000 clones, 88% seen once. The sample was peripheral blood. These TCRs come from a human donor in a cohort sampled during active COVID-19. Both conserved end residues are part of each CDR3. D genes are given only for firm matches. A clone size is listed for some rows: how often the clone was seen (once, few, many), or a class if it is expanded.

clone size	V gene	D gene	J gene	CDR3 DNA	CDR3 protein
.	TRBV7-9	.	TRBJ1-1	TGTGCCAGCAGCTTTGGACAAACGAACACTGAAGCTTTCTTT	CASSFGQTNTEAFF
once	TRBV18	TRBD1	TRBJ1-1	TGTGCCAGCTCACCTACGGGACAGGCGATCACTGAAGCTTTCTTT	CASSPTGQAITEAFF
.	TRBV7-8	.	TRBJ2-7	TGTGCCAGCACCTTGGCTCTGGACGAGCAGTACTTC	CASTLALDEQYF
.	TRBV15	TRBD2	TRBJ2-7	TGTGCCACCAGCAGGGGACTAGCGGCCTACGAGCAGTACTTC	CATSRGLAAYEQYF
.	TRBV5-1	TRBD2	TRBJ2-7	TGCGCCAGCAGCCCAGAGCCGGGACTAGCTTTTTCCGAGCAGTACTTC	CASSPEPGLAFSEQYF
.	TRBV11-3	TRBD2	TRBJ2-1	TGTGCCAGCAGCCAGCGGACTAGCGGGAGATACAATGAGCAGTTCTTC	CASSQRTSGRYNEQFF
.	TRBV18	.	TRBJ2-3	TGTGCCAGCTCACCGGGGAAGGGGCGCACAGATACGCAGTATTTT	CASSPGKGRTDTQYF
.	TRBV5-1	.	TRBJ2-1	TGCGCCAGCAGCTTGGGGTCAGGGTTCATCAATGAGCAGTTCTTC	CASSLGSGFINEQFF
.	TRBV5-1	TRBD2	TRBJ2-2	TGCGCCAGCAGACTAGCGGGAAACACCGGGGAGCTGTTTTTT	CASRLAGNTGELFF
.	TRBV23-1	.	TRBJ2-7	TGCGCCAGCAGCACCGGGACACCTTGCTACGAGCAGTACTTC	CASSTGTPCYEQYF
.	TRBV5-1	.	TRBJ2-6	TGCGCCAGCACCCTCTCTGGGGCCAACGTCCTGACTTTC	CASTLSGANVLTF
.	TRBV18	.	TRBJ2-7	TGTGCCAGCTCACCCGGGCGGAGGCAGTACGAGCAGTACTTC	CASSPGRRQYEQYF
few	TRBV4-3	.	TRBJ1-1	TGCGCCAGCAGTCCAATTACAGGGAACACTGAAGCTTTCTTT	CASSPITGNTEAFF
.	TRBV7-2	.	TRBJ2-7	TGTGCCAGCAGCCCCAGCGCTAAAAACTACGAGCAGTACTTC	CASSPSAKNYEQYF
.	TRBV10-3	TRBD1	TRBJ2-1	TGTGCCATCAGTTCGGGACAGGGGTTGGACAATGAGCAGTTCTTC	CAISSGQGLDNEQFF
.	TRBV10-3	TRBD1	TRBJ1-1	TGTGCCATCACCCAGGACAGGGGGGGCACTGAAGCTTTCTTT	CAITQDRGGTEAFF
once	TRBV15	TRBD2	TRBJ2-1	TGTGCCACCAGCAGGGCCCTGACTAGCTCAAGCAATGAGCAGTTCTTC	CATSRALTSSSNEQFF
.	TRBV18	TRBD1	TRBJ2-2	TGTGCCAGCTCATTCGGACAGGGTACAACGAACACCGGGGAGCTGTTTTTT	CASSFGQGTTNTGELFF
.	TRBV7-6	.	TRBJ2-3	TGTGCCAGCAGCCTAGTAACTAGCTCCAGCACAGATACGCAGTATTTT	CASSLVTSSSTDTQYF
.	TRBV18	.	TRBJ1-2	TGTGCCAGCTCGCCTATGAGTACTAACTATGGCTACACCTTC	CASSPMSTNYGYTF
.	TRBV24-1	.	TRBJ2-1	TGTGCCACCAGTGATGCGGGTGGGGGGATTTACAATGAGCAGTTCTTC	CATSDAGGGIYNEQFF
.	TRBV29-1	TRBD1	TRBJ2-7	TGCAGCGTCCGACTCAGACAGGGGGCGGAGGACGAGCAGTACTTC	CSVRLRQGAEDEQYF
.	TRBV14	TRBD2	TRBJ2-2	TGTGCCAGCAGCCAATGGCTAGCGGGAGGGCCTCTTGCGAACACCGGGGAGCTGTTTTTT	CASSQWLAGGPLANTGELFF
.	TRBV28	TRBD2	TRBJ2-1	TGTGCCAGCAGGTTCTGGGGTAGCGGGAGGGAAAATGAGCAGTTCTTC	CASRFWGSGRENEQFF